Listed below are T cell receptor beta chains from one sample, sequenced in a study of T cells expressing NK-cell markers. TCRdb re-called the 5' RACE reads and catalogs CDR3 proteins one per entry, DNA excluded. Its table records approximately 440,000 distinct CDR3 sequences. The sequencing input was blood T cells: a sorted CD56 or NKG2C T cell subset, CD4+ or CD8+ T cells, or bulk PBMC T cells (not recorded which). These TCRs come from a woman aged 45-65 years in good health. The CDR3 runs from the conserved cysteine through the conserved F or W. Fields, in order: V gene, J gene, CDR3 protein.

v_call: TRBV28
j_call: TRBJ2-4
cdr3_aa: CASSSGDQRGNIQYF

v_call: TRBV6-5
j_call: TRBJ1-2
cdr3_aa: CASTKGPGRYGYTF

v_call: TRBV20-1
j_call: TRBJ2-7
cdr3_aa: CSASRTSGFSYEQYF

v_call: TRBV6-5
j_call: TRBJ1-1
cdr3_aa: CASSYSLGRNTEAFF

v_call: TRBV6-6
j_call: TRBJ2-2
cdr3_aa: CASKIATGELFF

v_call: TRBV20-1
j_call: TRBJ2-1
cdr3_aa: CSATAGRAYNEQFF

v_call: TRBV20-1
j_call: TRBJ2-7
cdr3_aa: CSARDLTSSYEQYF

v_call: TRBV5-1
j_call: TRBJ2-2
cdr3_aa: CASKIGTSIGELFF

v_call: TRBV5-1
j_call: TRBJ2-1
cdr3_aa: CASSSPGSPAFNEQFF

v_call: TRBV7-8
j_call: TRBJ2-3
cdr3_aa: CASSLQQGRTDTQYF

v_call: TRBV7-8
j_call: TRBJ1-4
cdr3_aa: CASSLALTGASATNEKLFF

v_call: TRBV29-1
j_call: TRBJ2-2
cdr3_aa: CSVEEGLAGGPGELFF

v_call: TRBV11-3
j_call: TRBJ2-1
cdr3_aa: CASSSRGASNEQFF

v_call: TRBV7-2
j_call: TRBJ2-5
cdr3_aa: CASSRWRDQETQYF

v_call: TRBV29-1
j_call: TRBJ2-3
cdr3_aa: CSVEGTASDTQYF

v_call: TRBV7-8
j_call: TRBJ2-3
cdr3_aa: CASSSGTSDTQYF

v_call: TRBV7-9
j_call: TRBJ2-1
cdr3_aa: CASSSLGLGPDNEQFF

v_call: TRBV9
j_call: TRBJ2-7
cdr3_aa: CASSGGAGEYEQYF

v_call: TRBV5-1
j_call: TRBJ2-5
cdr3_aa: CASSLVTSGTGETQYF

v_call: TRBV5-1
j_call: TRBJ1-1
cdr3_aa: CASSLTGPHVTEAFF

v_call: TRBV20-1
j_call: TRBJ2-2
cdr3_aa: CSALFGDTGELFF

v_call: TRBV15
j_call: TRBJ2-2
cdr3_aa: CATSRADGGATGELFF

v_call: TRBV6-1
j_call: TRBJ1-5
cdr3_aa: CASSEGGPGPQHF